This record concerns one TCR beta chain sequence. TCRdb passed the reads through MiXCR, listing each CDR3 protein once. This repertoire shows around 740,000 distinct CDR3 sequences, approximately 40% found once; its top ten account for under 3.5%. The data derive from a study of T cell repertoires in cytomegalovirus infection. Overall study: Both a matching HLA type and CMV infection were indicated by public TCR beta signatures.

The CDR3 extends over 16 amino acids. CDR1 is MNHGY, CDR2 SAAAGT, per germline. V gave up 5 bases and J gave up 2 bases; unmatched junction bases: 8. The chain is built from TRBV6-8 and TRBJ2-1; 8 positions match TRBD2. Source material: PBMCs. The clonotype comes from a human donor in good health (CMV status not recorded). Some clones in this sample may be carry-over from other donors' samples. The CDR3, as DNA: TGTGCCAGCAGTGCGGGACTAGGGCCCCCCTACAATGAGCAGTTCTTC. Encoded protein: CASSAGLGPPYNEQFF.